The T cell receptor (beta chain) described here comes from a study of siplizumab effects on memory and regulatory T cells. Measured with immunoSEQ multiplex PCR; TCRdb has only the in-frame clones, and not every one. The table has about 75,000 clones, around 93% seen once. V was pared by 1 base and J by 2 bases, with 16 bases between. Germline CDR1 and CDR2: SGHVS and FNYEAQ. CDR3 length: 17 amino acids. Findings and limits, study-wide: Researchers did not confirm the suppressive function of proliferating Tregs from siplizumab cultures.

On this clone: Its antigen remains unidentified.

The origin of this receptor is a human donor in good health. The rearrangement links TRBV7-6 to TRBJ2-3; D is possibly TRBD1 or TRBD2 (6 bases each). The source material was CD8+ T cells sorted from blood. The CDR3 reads CASSLEATGGLTDTQYF. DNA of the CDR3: TGTGCCAGCAGCTTAGAGGCGACCGGGGGCCTCACAGATACGCAGTATTTT.